These T cell receptor beta chains were read from a single sample in a study of blood T cell repertoires in COVID-19. Here immunoSEQ multiplex PCR was the method, and the copy in TCRdb shows in-frame clones only, minus some. This table has about 50,000 clones, 83% appearing once. Specimen: peripheral blood. Every receptor here comes from a human donor in a cohort sampled during active COVID-19. Each CDR3 is given with its conserved first and last residue. The order of the fields is CDR3 length, J gene, V gene, clone size, D gene, CDR3 protein, CDR3 DNA. D genes are given only for firm matches. Some rows mark clone size as missing; the rest say once, few, many or name a class of expanded clone.

>14|TRBJ1-3|TRBV15|-|-
CATSRGGFGNTIYF
TGTGCCACCAGCAGAGGGGGCTTTGGAAACACCATATATTTT
>13|TRBJ2-1|TRBV30|-|-
CAWNLAGYNEQFF
TGTGCCTGGAATTTGGCTGGCTACAATGAGCAGTTCTTC
>14|TRBJ1-4|TRBV28|-|TRBD1
CASSQGAVSEKLFF
TGTGCCAGCAGCCAGGGGGCAGTCAGCGAAAAACTGTTTTTT
>14|TRBJ1-1|TRBV4-2|few|-
CASSQDVRDTEAFF
TGTGCCAGCAGCCAAGACGTCCGAGACACTGAAGCTTTCTTT
>15|TRBJ2-7|TRBV3-1/TRBV3-2|-|TRBD2
CASSQEVAGGHEQYF
TGTGCCAGCAGCCAAGAAGTAGCGGGTGGACACGAGCAGTACTTC
>14|TRBJ2-7|TRBV7-2|once|TRBD1
CASSPQTGSHEQYF
TGTGCCAGCAGCCCACAGACAGGGAGCCACGAGCAGTACTTC
>15|TRBJ1-5|TRBV9|few|TRBD1
CASSAQGGSNQPQHF
TGTGCCAGCAGCGCCCAGGGGGGAAGCAATCAGCCCCAGCATTTT
>18|TRBJ2-3|TRBV10-3|-|TRBD2
CAISEKGTSGALTDTQYF
TGTGCCATCAGTGAGAAAGGGACTAGCGGGGCTCTCACAGATACGCAGTATTTT
>17|TRBJ2-3|TRBV24-1|once|TRBD2
CATSGFGTSGRTDTQYF
TGTGCCACCAGTGGATTCGGGACTAGCGGACGCACAGATACGCAGTATTTT
>13|TRBJ1-5|TRBV19|-|-
CASSIGGFGPQHF
TGTGCCAGTAGTATCGGCGGGTTTGGGCCCCAGCATTTT
>16|TRBJ2-1|TRBV6-5|-|TRBD2
CASSYSSGGLGYEQFF
TGTGCCAGCAGTTACTCCTCGGGGGGGCTCGGGTATGAGCAGTTCTTC
>13|TRBJ1-2|TRBV6-5|-|-
CASTEALNYGYTF
TGTGCCAGCACGGAGGCTTTAAACTATGGCTACACCTTC
>15|TRBJ1-6|TRBV2|once|-
CASSEQGTRNSPLHF
TGTGCCAGCAGTGAACAGGGGACACGGAATTCACCCCTCCACTTT
>17|TRBJ2-7|TRBV15|-|-
CATSRGGPASPIYEQYF
TGTGCCACCAGCAGGGGGGGTCCGGCTTCCCCAATCTACGAGCAGTACTTC
>15|TRBJ2-1|TRBV5-4|-|TRBD2
CASSRGGPSYNEQFF
TGTGCCAGCAGTCGCGGGGGGCCTTCCTACAATGAGCAGTTCTTC
>14|TRBJ2-7|TRBV10-2|-|TRBD2
CASSEPAGGEQQYF
TGCGCCAGCAGTGAGCCGGCGGGAGGGGAACAGCAGTACTTC
>17|TRBJ1-5|TRBV7-8|-|-
CASSLRRRGDSNQPQHF
TGTGCCAGCAGCTTACGGCGGAGGGGCGATAGCAATCAGCCCCAGCATTTT
>20|TRBJ1-4|TRBV4-1|-|-
CASSSPPRAGLHPYNEKLFF
TGCGCCAGCAGCTCCCCCCCGCGCGCAGGGTTGCATCCTTATAATGAAAAACTGTTTTTT
>16|TRBJ1-1|TRBV5-4|-|-
CASSKPAGAAGTEAFF
TGTGCCAGCAGTAAGCCCGCTGGCGCGGCTGGGACTGAAGCTTTCTTT
>19|TRBJ2-7|TRBV3-1/TRBV3-2|-|TRBD2
CASSHFPQRGGLARYEQYF
TGTGCCAGCAGCCATTTCCCTCAAAGGGGCGGACTAGCCAGGTACGAGCAGTACTTC
>17|TRBJ1-2|TRBV24-1|-|TRBD1
CATSEPGRTGGGYGYTF
TGTGCCACCAGTGAGCCTGGACGAACAGGGGGCGGTTATGGCTACACCTTC
>14|TRBJ2-7|TRBV2|-|TRBD2
CASSETSGNYEQYF
TGTGCCAGCAGTGAGACTAGCGGGAACTACGAGCAGTACTTC
>14|TRBJ2-1|TRBV4-1|-|-
CASADPGSMREQFF
TGCGCCAGCGCTGACCCGGGATCGATGCGTGAGCAGTTCTTC
>18|TRBJ1-4|TRBV9|-|-
CASSPQPGSWGVSEKLFF
TGTGCCAGCAGCCCCCAACCGGGATCTTGGGGGGTGTCTGAAAAACTGTTTTTT
>14|TRBJ1-2|TRBV10-3|-|TRBD1
CAISAFGQGSGYTF
TGTGCCATCAGTGCATTTGGACAGGGGTCTGGCTACACCTTC
>16|TRBJ1-3|TRBV27|few|TRBD1
CASSFSGTGSGNTIYF
TGTGCCAGCAGTTTTTCCGGGACAGGGAGCGGAAACACCATATATTTT
>17|TRBJ1-1|TRBV12-2|-|-
CASRLVSVRGDGTEAFF
TGTGCAAGTCGCTTAGTATCGGTCAGGGGGGATGGCACTGAAGCTTTCTTT
>16|TRBJ1-2|TRBV5-4|-|-
CASSLRVVMGRGGYTF
TGTGCCAGCAGCTTGCGAGTGGTTATGGGGCGCGGTGGCTACACCTTC
>13|TRBJ2-1|TRBV27|-|TRBD2
CASSKRGPNEQFF
TGTGCCAGCAGTAAGCGGGGGCCCAATGAGCAGTTCTTC
>13|TRBJ2-7|TRBV30|-|-
CAWSYGHGGEQYF
TGTGCCTGGAGTTATGGCCACGGGGGCGAGCAGTACTTC
>14|TRBJ1-1|TRBV14|-|-
CASSQLKENTEAFF
TGTGCCAGCAGCCAACTAAAAGAAAACACTGAAGCTTTCTTT
>14|TRBJ1-2|TRBV27|few|TRBD1
CASSRGQGNYGYTF
TGTGCCAGCAGTCGGGGACAGGGAAACTATGGCTACACCTTC
>16|TRBJ2-5|TRBV30|-|TRBD1
CAWSVWDRGIQETQYF
TGTGCCTGGAGTGTTTGGGACAGGGGGATCCAAGAGACCCAGTACTTC
>13|TRBJ1-1|TRBV6-5|-|-
CAAGGGAVTEAFF
TGTGCCGCAGGCGGCGGGGCGGTCACTGAAGCTTTCTTT
>16|TRBJ1-2|TRBV5-3|few|-
CARRPRGERGNYGYTF
TGTGCCAGACGGCCCAGGGGTGAGAGAGGTAACTATGGCTACACCTTC
>16|TRBJ2-7|TRBV27|once|TRBD2
CASRRWASGTGNEQYF
TGTGCCAGCAGAAGATGGGCTAGCGGCACGGGGAACGAGCAGTACTTC
>13|TRBJ2-7|TRBV25-1|-|-
CASDSPSSYEQYF
TGTGCCAGCGACAGTCCGAGCTCCTACGAGCAGTACTTC
>14|TRBJ2-7|TRBV20-1|-|TRBD1
CSASEVTGIWEQYF
TGCAGTGCTAGTGAGGTGACAGGGATTTGGGAGCAGTACTTC
>13|TRBJ1-5|TRBV27|-|TRBD1
CASRGGVYQPQHF
TGTGCCAGTAGAGGGGGCGTCTATCAGCCCCAGCATTTT
>13|TRBJ2-7|TRBV6-5|-|-
CASRSGGPGEQYF
TGTGCCAGCAGGTCGGGGGGCCCGGGGGAGCAGTACTTC
>12|TRBJ1-2|TRBV6-5|-|-
CASSLSGVGYTF
TGTGCCAGCAGTCTCTCAGGGGTTGGCTACACCTTC
>12|TRBJ2-7|TRBV13|-|-
CASSLKGPEQYF
TGTGCCAGCAGCTTAAAGGGGCCGGAGCAGTACTTC
>14|TRBJ2-5|TRBV7-9|-|-
CASSLAGAQETQYF
TGTGCCAGCAGCTTAGCGGGGGCACAAGAGACCCAGTACTTC
>14|TRBJ2-2|TRBV7-9|-|-
CASSRDSNTGELFF
TGTGCCAGCAGCAGGGACTCGAACACCGGGGAGCTGTTTTTT
>14|TRBJ2-1|TRBV27|once|TRBD2
CASRASGGYNEQFF
TGTGCCAGCAGGGCTAGCGGGGGGTACAATGAGCAGTTCTTC
>13|TRBJ2-5|TRBV2|-|-
CASSFTEKETQYF
TGTGCCAGCAGTTTCACAGAAAAAGAGACCCAGTACTTC
>16|TRBJ2-1|TRBV18|-|TRBD1
CASSPPVRGRYNEQFF
TGTGCCAGCTCACCACCGGTCAGGGGGAGATACAATGAGCAGTTCTTC
>14|TRBJ1-6|TRBV6-6|-|TRBD1
CASSYETGNSPLHF
TGTGCCAGCAGTTACGAGACAGGGAATTCACCCCTCCACTTT
>17|TRBJ1-1|TRBV28|once|-
CASRPGPGQHLVTEAFF
TGTGCCAGCAGGCCAGGCCCAGGACAGCACCTAGTCACTGAAGCTTTCTTT
>15|TRBJ2-3|TRBV5-1|once|-
CASSLDSSSTDTQYF
TGCGCCAGCAGCTTGGACAGCTCCTCCACAGATACGCAGTATTTT
>14|TRBJ2-2|TRBV10-3|-|TRBD2
CATKSGGNTGELFF
TGTGCCACGAAAAGCGGGGGGAACACCGGGGAGCTGTTTTTT
>16|TRBJ2-3|TRBV4-2|-|TRBD2
CASRLSGASLTDTQYF
TGTGCCAGCAGGCTAAGCGGGGCCTCCCTCACAGATACGCAGTATTTT
>13|TRBJ2-7|TRBV18|-|-
CASRQHRASEQYF
TGTGCCAGCAGACAACACAGGGCATCCGAGCAGTACTTC
>13|TRBJ2-6|TRBV24-1|-|-
CATSSSGANVLTF
TGTGCCACTTCATCCTCTGGGGCCAACGTCCTGACTTTC
>15|TRBJ2-2|TRBV9|-|-
CASRPTGENTGELFF
TGTGCCAGCAGGCCGACAGGAGAGAACACCGGGGAGCTGTTTTTT